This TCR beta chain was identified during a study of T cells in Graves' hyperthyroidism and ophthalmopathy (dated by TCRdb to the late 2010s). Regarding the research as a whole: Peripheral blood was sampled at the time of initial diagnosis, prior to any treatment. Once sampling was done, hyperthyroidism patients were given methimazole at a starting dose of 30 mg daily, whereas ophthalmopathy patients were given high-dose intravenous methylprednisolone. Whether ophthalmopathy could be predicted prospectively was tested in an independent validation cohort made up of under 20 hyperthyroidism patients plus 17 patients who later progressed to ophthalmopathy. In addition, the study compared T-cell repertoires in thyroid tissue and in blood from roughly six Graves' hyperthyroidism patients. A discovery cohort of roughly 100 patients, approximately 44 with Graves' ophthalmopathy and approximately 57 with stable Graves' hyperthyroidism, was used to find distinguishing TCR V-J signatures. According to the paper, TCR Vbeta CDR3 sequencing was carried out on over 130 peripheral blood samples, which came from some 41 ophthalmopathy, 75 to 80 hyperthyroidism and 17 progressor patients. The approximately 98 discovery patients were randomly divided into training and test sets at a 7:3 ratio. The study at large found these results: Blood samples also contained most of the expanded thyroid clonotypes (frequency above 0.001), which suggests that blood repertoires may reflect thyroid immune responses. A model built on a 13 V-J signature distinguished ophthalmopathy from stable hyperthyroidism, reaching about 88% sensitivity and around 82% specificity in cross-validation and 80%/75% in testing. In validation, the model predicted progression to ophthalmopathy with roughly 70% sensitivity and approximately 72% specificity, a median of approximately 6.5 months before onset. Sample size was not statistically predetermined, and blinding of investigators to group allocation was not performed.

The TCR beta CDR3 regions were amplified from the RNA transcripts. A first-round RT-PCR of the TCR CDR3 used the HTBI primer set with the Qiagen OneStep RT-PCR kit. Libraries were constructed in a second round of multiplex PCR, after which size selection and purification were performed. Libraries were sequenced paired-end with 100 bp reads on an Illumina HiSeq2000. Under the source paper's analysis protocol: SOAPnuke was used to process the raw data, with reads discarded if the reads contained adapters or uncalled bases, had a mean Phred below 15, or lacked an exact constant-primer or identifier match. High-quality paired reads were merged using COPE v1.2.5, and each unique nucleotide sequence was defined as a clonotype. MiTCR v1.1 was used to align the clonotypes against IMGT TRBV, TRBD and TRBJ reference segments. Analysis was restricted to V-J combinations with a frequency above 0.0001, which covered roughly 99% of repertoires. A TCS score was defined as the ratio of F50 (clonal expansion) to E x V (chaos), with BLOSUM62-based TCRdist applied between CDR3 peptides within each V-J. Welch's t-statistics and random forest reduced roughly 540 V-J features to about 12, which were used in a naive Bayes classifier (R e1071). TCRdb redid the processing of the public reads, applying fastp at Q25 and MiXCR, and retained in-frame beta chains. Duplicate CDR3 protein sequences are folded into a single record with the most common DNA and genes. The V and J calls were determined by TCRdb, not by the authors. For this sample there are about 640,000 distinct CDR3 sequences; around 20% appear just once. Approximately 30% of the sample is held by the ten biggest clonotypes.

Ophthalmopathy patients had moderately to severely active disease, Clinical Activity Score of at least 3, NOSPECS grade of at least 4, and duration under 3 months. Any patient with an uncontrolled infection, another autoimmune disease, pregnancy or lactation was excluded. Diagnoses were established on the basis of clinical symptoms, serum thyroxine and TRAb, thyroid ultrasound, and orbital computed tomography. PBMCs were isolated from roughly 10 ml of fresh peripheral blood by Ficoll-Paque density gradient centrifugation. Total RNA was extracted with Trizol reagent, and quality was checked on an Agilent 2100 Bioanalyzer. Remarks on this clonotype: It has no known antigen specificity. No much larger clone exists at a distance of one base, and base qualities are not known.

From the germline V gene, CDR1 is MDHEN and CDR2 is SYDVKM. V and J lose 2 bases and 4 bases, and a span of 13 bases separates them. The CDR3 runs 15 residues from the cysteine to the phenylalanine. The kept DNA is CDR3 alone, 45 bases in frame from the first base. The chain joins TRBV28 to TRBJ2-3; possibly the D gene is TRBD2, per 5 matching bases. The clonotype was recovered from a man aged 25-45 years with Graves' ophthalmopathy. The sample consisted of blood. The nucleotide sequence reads TGTGCCAGCAGTTTAGTTTTCGGCGGGTCAGATACGCAGTATTTT. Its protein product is CASSLVFGGSDTQYF.